This T cell receptor (beta chain) was captured by sequencing in a study of T-cell memory formation after mild COVID-19 (dated by TCRdb to the early 2020s). Regarding the research as a whole: Most TCR sequence clusters were specific to one of the two donors. In two donors, T-cell clones that expanded and contracted after mild COVID-19 were tracked by sequencing TCRalpha and TCRbeta repertoires over time. Two young, previously healthy adult volunteers, one female and one male, were included in the cohort.

This clonotype was observed a few times. The target of this receptor is not known. No much larger clone exists at a distance of one base, and base qualities are not known. What the study reported, not specific to this receptor: The study covered only two mild cases, and larger cohorts including severe cases with pre-infection samples were considered necessary. SARS-CoV-2 specificity of the second-wave clones peaking on day 37 was not confirmed. The detection of some responding clones in pre-infection memory suggests that pre-existing cross-reactive memory T cells joined the SARS-CoV-2 response. From day 15 to 85, contracting clones showed balanced CD4/CD8 phenotypes, whereas a second wave of clones that expanded from day 15 to 37 leaned towards CD4+. Contracting CD4+ clones were located mainly in the CM and EM memory subsets, whereas CD8+ clones were found to be enriched in EMRA.

Ficoll-Paque density gradient centrifugation was the method used to isolate PBMCs. From its cysteine to its phenylalanine, the CDR3 spans 15 amino acids. Here the CDR3 DNA is all that survives: 45 bases in frame from base 1. Looking up the germline V gene (reference sequence) yields CDR1 LNHNV and CDR2 YYDKDF. Trimming takes 3 bases off V and 10 bases off J; junction bases not matched to a gene: 6. The sequencer was an Illumina NovaSeq 6000. Using 5'RACE with constant-segment primers, TCRalpha and TCRbeta cDNA libraries were constructed, with sample barcodes and unique molecular identifiers added in the process. Trizol reagent was used to extract RNA from every sample. Amplification of the libraries took two PCR steps, and the second step added a second sample barcode plus Illumina TruSeq adapters. Sequencing of libraries was performed on an Illumina NovaSeq with 2 x 150 bp paired-end reads. As for the original processing: The reads were demultiplexed and collapsed into UMI-guided consensus sequences using migec v1.2.7. Using mixcr v2.1.11, UMI consensuses were aligned to TRA and TRB V and J templates and then assembled into clonotypes. Clonotypes were classified as expanded or contracted when called significant by both edgeR and NoisET, with noise models trained on biological replicates. For edgeR calls, the cutoffs were a false discovery rate-adjusted p below 0.01 and a log2 fold-change threshold of 1. As an exploratory analysis of dynamics, max-normalized trajectories of the 1000 most abundant clonotypes were examined with PCA combined with hierarchical clustering. Each responding clone was given a CD4 or CD8 phenotype based on the CD4+ and CD8+ repertoires, which had been sequenced separately. Through fastp at Q25 and MiXCR, TCRdb rebuilt clones from the public reads, retaining in-frame beta chains. Identical CDR3 proteins give one entry, which carries the most common genes and DNA. The V and J calls were determined by TCRdb, not by the authors. The sample contains 110,000 or so distinct CDR3 sequences, 22% of them found a single time. About 42% of the sample is held by the ten biggest clonotypes.

Recombination connected TRBV15 to TRBJ2-1, with 13 middle bases fitting TRBD2. The sequenced sample consisted of PBMCs or a T cell subset sorted from them (not recorded which). This clonotype originated in a man between 18 and 35 years old who had mild COVID-19 (a few samples of this study predate the infection). The sample titles of this study are shuffled in the database, so cell type and time point are left out; the donor was told from shared clones. Here is the DNA: TGTGCCACCAGCAGTACTAGCGGGGGGGCTCGGGAGCAGTTCTTC. Its protein is CATSSTSGGAREQFF.